This record covers a single TCR beta chain. Antigen: not known. A much larger clone differs from this one at a single base, so this may be a read error. Sample-barcoded 5' priming and a J-beta primer mix drove a second PCR of roughly 6 to 12 cycles. Every cDNA was tagged by a template-switch adaptor with 12 random nucleotides. Each CDR3 protein gets one entry after TCRdb re-called the 5' RACE reads with MiXCR. The data hold 650,000 to 800,000 distinct CDR3 sequences, with under 55% observed a single time. The individuals who served as donors were healthy Caucasians living in Russia, aged about 6 to 95. The germline V gene encodes CDR1 MNHEY and CDR2 SMNVEV (reference sequence). The CDR3 runs 14 residues. The sample belongs to a study of blood T cells in healthy people across ages. Study information: Template switching retrieved approximately one barcoded beta molecule for each two T cells. General study points: Naive T cell percentage and TCR beta diversity correlated strongly.

This clonotype originated in a man aged 60 to 69 in good health. The rearrangement joins TRBV27 to TRBJ2-5; 9 nucleotides align to TRBD1. The end of the DNA aligns better with TRBJ2-7, so the J call may be wrong. The material sequenced was blood. CDR3 sequence reads: CAGRARDREYEQYF. The CDR3 coding sequence is TGTGCCGGCAGGGCCCGGGACAGGGAATACGAGCAGTACTTC.